Following are 11 T cell receptor beta chains from one sample sequenced in a study of shared clonotypes between healthy human individuals. The assay was immunoSEQ multiplex PCR, and TCRdb's table has in-frame clones only and misses some. The sample holds 330,000 or so clones, more than 60% seen once. Sequenced: memory CD4+ T cells sorted from blood. Subset: CD45RA-negative fraction. Receptors were obtained from a man younger than 40 in good health.

The CDR3 DNA follows: TGTGCCAGCAGTGAAGGGGTGAGGGCGTACCAAGAGACCCAGTACTTC. It encodes CASSEGVRAYQETQYF. The rearrangement joins TRBV6-1 to TRBJ2-5; D perhaps matches TRBD2 (5 bases). Germline CDR1 MNHNS, CDR2 SASEGT. V was shortened by 1 base and J by 0 bases, with 12 bases between the two germline ends. This CDR3 spans 16 amino acids.

This clone showed up just once. The chain couples TRBV5-1 to TRBJ2-3; 12 nucleotides align to TRBD2. After removal of 4 bases from V and 3 bases from J, the junction contained 6 bases not matched to a gene. The CDR3 covers 16 residues. CDR1 and CDR2 from the germline V gene are SGHRS and YFSETQ. This CDR3 is CASSIRLAGETDTQYF. The CDR3 DNA is TGCGCCAGCAGCATTCGACTAGCGGGAGAGACAGATACGCAGTATTTT. Full variable domain (rest looked up from reference TRBV5-1 and TRBJ2-3): KAGVTQTPRYLIKTRGQQVTLSCSPISGHRSVSWYQQTPGQGLQFLFEYFSETQRNKGNFPGRFSGRQFSNSRSEMNVSTLELGDSALYLCASSIRLAGETDTQYFGPGTRLTVL.

V usage is TRBV5-1 and J usage is TRBJ1-3; possible D gene TRBD1, 5 bases. The germline V gene has CDR1 SGHRS and CDR2 YFSETQ. Between the trimmed V and J ends, which lost 2 bases and 0 bases, there was a span of 12 bases. There are 16 residues in the CDR3. CDR3 protein: CASSFGRDSSGNTIYF. DNA for the CDR3: TGCGCCAGCAGCTTCGGACGGGACTCCTCTGGAAACACCATATATTTT.

This clone was picked up a small number of times. The V and J genes are TRBV9 and TRBJ2-7; possible D gene TRBD2, 6 bases. Looked up from germline, CDR1 is SGDLS and CDR2 is YYNGEE. The CDR3 is 15 residues long. The V gene lost 3 bases and the J gene lost 2 bases, with 15 bases spanning the gap. The CDR3 bases are TGTGCCAGCAGCGCCGTGGGGGACTTAACCTACGAGCAGTACTTC. Encoded protein: CASSAVGDLTYEQYF. The full variable domain, its missing parts supplied by reference TRBV9 and TRBJ2-7, is DSGVTQTPKHLITATGQRVTLRCSPRSGDLSVYWYQQSLDQGLQFLIQYYNGEERAKGNILERFSAQQFPDLHSELNLSSLELGDSALYFCASSAVGDLTYEQYFGPGTRLTVT.

This clone was detected only once. This sequence joins TRBV4-3 and TRBJ1-1; 7 bases are shared with TRBD1. The germline V gene has CDR1 LGHNA and CDR2 YSLEER. Unmatched junction bases numbered 9, after V lost 4 bases and J lost 4 bases. This CDR3 is built from 15 residues. The CDR3 spells CASSPHQGVPTEAFF. The CDR3 DNA is TGCGCCAGCAGCCCCCACCAGGGGGTTCCCACTGAAGCTTTCTTT.

This sequence joins TRBV5-1 and TRBJ2-7, with 11 bases aligning to TRBD2. There are 18 residues in the CDR3. Germline-derived CDR1 and CDR2 are SGHRS and YFSETQ. With 4 bases clipped from V and 2 bases from J, the junction kept 14 bases outside the gene matches. In DNA form, the CDR3 reads TGCGCCAGCAGCCTCCGGGGGGCGACTAGCGGGAAACCCTACGAGCAGTACTTC. Encoded protein: CASSLRGATSGKPYEQYF.

The genes are TRBV7-9 and TRBJ2-7, with D unclear. The CDR3 consists of 12 residues. Germline CDR1 and CDR2: SEHNR and FQNEAQ (reference sequence). Trimming cost V 8 bases and J 2 bases, with 10 bases left between them. The CDR3 DNA reads TGTGCCAGCGGAATCAGGACCTACGAGCAGTACTTC. Protein: CASGIRTYEQYF. Looking up the rest from reference TRBV7-9 and TRBJ2-7 gives the full variable domain: DTGVSQNPRHKITKRGQNVTFRCDPISEHNRLYWYRQTLGQGPEFLTYFQNEAQLEKSRLLSDRFSAERPKGSFSTLEIQRTEQGDSAMYLCASGIRTYEQYFGPGTRLTVT.

This clone was seen only a few times. The chain is built from TRBV4-3 and TRBJ2-7; D remains ambiguous. This CDR3 is built from 16 residues. From germline, CDR1 is LGHNA and CDR2 YSLEER. Trimming took off 0 bases at V and 5 bases at J, with 17 bases between the two ends. The DNA for the CDR3 is TGCGCCAGCAGCCAAGACCCCCGTGGAATGGTTAACGAGCAGTACTTC. It codes for CASSQDPRGMVNEQYF.

This clone was found a few times. V and J are TRBV6-1 and TRBJ2-5; D is possibly TRBD2 (6 bases). The CDR3 spans 13 residues. The V end lost 5 bases, the J end lost 4 bases, and 11 bases lay between the germline ends. Germline V gives CDR1 MNHNS, CDR2 SASEGT. CDR3 bases: TGTGCCAGCAGTTCCTGGGGAGGAGAGACCCAGTACTTC. Its protein product is CASSSWGGETQYF.

Remarks on this clone: The junction and the germline gene differ at one end; a read error may be behind it. The CDR3 spells CASSLSLEDTQYF. As DNA, the CDR3 is TGTGCTAGCAGCTTGTCCTTGGAAGATACGCAGTATTTT. This sequence joins TRBV7-7 and TRBJ2-3; no clear D. The CDR3 runs to 13 residues. CDR1 and CDR2 (germline): SSHAT, FNYEAQ (reference sequence).

The rearrangement uses TRBV5-5 and TRBJ2-1; D might be TRBD1 (7 bases). The CDR3 loop spans 16 amino acids. Germline V gene data show CDR1 as SGHKS and CDR2 as YYEKEE (reference sequence). Between the trimmed V and J ends, which lost 2 bases and 9 bases, there was a span of 21 bases. CDR3 residues: CASSFIQGRTSFEQFF. The CDR3, as DNA: TGTGCCAGCAGCTTCATACAGGGGCGAACTAGCTTTGAGCAGTTCTTC.